This T cell receptor (beta chain) was observed in a study of identifying expanded T cells in peripheral blood. About this clone itself: Antigen specificity is unknown.

The CDR3 is made up of 14 amino acids. V was shortened by 5 bases and J by 7 bases, with 17 bases between the two germline ends. Germline V gene data show CDR1 as SGHVS and CDR2 as FNYEAQ. Healthy donors had no documented immune events, such as infections, while sampled. Study conclusions and caveats: Over approximately two and four weeks, about 17 and 20 clones changed, versus roughly 1.1 between replicates. Clone count variance between roughly 2-week samples rose with total template count.

TCRdb's table, derived via immunoSEQ multiplex PCR, lists solely in-frame clones and lacks some. Among roughly 100,000 clones listed, roughly 89% were seen once. The V and J genes are TRBV7-6 and TRBJ2-5, with D unresolved. This TCR was recovered from a person aged 18-70 years in good health. Input material: blood. CDR3 DNA sequence: TGTGCCAGCAGCAAACCTATTGGTACGGGGACCCAGTACTTC. It yields the protein CASSKPIGTGTQYF.